Below are 25 T cell receptor beta chains sequenced from a single sample in a study of blood T cells in healthy people across ages. A J-beta primer mix and a sample-barcoded 5' primer were used in a second PCR of about 7 to 12 cycles. TCRdb ran MiXCR on the 5' RACE reads and lists one entry per CDR3 protein. The data show 950,000 to 1,200,000 distinct CDR3 sequences, with more than 30% seen just once and over 10% held by the top ten. Sequencing used blood. The source is a man between 18 and 35 years old in good health.

This clonotype was recorded a few times. The V and J genes are TRBV24-1 and TRBJ1-2, with 7 positions matching TRBD1. This CDR3 is 14 amino acids long. V lost 2 bases, J lost 4 bases, and 3 bases stayed unmatched. CDR1 is KGHDR, CDR2 SFDVKD, per germline. Here the CDR3 reads CATSDWGQLYGYTF. The CDR3 coding sequence is TGTGCCACCAGTGATTGGGGACAGCTCTATGGCTACACCTTC.

This clonotype was seen a handful of times. Here the CDR3 DNA reads TGTGCCACAGTCGGGGCTGCCTACAATGAGCAGTACTTC. This sequence encodes CATVGAAYNEQYF. The chain recombines TRBV7-8 with TRBJ2-5; D tentatively fits TRBD1 or TRBD2 (5 bases each). The CDR3 totals 13 residues. Germline V gives CDR1 SGHVS, CDR2 FQNEAQ. V lost 10 bases to trimming and J lost 11 bases, with 23 bases between them.

The chain couples TRBV18 to TRBJ1-5; the D is unclear. CDR1 KGHSH and CDR2 LQKENI come from the germline V gene. CDR3 length equals 16 residues. The ends were cut back, 5 bases at V and 2 bases at J, with 16 bases in the middle. In nucleotides, the CDR3 is TGTGCCAGCTCATCCTCCGTCCCGGCCGGCAATCAGCCCCAGCATTTT. Protein sequence: CASSSSVPAGNQPQHF.

This chain uses TRBV10-2 with TRBJ2-7; D tentatively fits TRBD1 or TRBD2 (5 bases each). CDR1 and CDR2 (germline): WSHSY, SAAADI. V lost 3 bases, J lost 0 bases, and 9 bases lay in between. The CDR3 totals 14 residues. The CDR3 sequence: CASSEAGSSYEQYF. DNA of the CDR3: TGCGCCAGCAGTGAAGCAGGGAGCTCCTACGAGCAGTACTTC.

The V and J genes are TRBV6-1 and TRBJ1-2, with D unresolved. The CDR3 runs 14 residues. Per the germline V gene, CDR1 is MNHNS and CDR2 is SASEGT. V shed 6 bases and J shed 12 bases, with 23 bases lying between them. DNA for the CDR3: TGTGCCAGCAGCGCTTTGAGTCGAGGAGGAGACCACACCTTC. Its protein is CASSALSRGGDHTF.

The chain recombines TRBV7-8 with TRBJ2-7; 9 bases align to TRBD2. The CDR3 loop spans 14 amino acids. Germline values: CDR1 SGHVS, CDR2 FQNEAQ. V trimming: 5 bases; J trimming: 7 bases; junction bases outside the gene matches: 9. The CDR3 nucleotides read TGTGCCAGCAGCCGGACTAGCGTTCACAATGAGCAGTACTTC. Translation: CASSRTSVHNEQYF.

V gene TRBV29-1 combines with J gene TRBJ1-1, with D possibly matching TRBD1 (5 bases). Germline lookup yields CDR1 SQVTM and CDR2 ANQGSEA. This CDR3 is 14 amino acids long. Trimming took off 7 bases at V and 1 base at J, with 16 bases between the two ends. CDR3 sequence (DNA): TGCAGCGGCGGACGGGACGGACAGAACACTGAAGCTTTCTTT. Translating gives CSGGRDGQNTEAFF.

The rearrangement uses TRBV20-1 and TRBJ1-5; 9 positions match TRBD1. Looked up from germline, CDR1 is DFQATT and CDR2 is SNEGSKA (reference sequence). CDR3 length: 17 amino acids. The V segment lost 4 bases and the J segment 0 bases; nucleotides outside the gene matches: 10. CDR3 residues: CSATKPRDRVSNQPQHF. In DNA, the CDR3 is TGCAGTGCTACTAAGCCCCGGGACAGGGTTAGCAATCAGCCCCAGCATTTT.

The J gene is TRBJ2-2, the V gene TRBV4-3, with D tentatively TRBD1 (6 bases). Germline V gives CDR1 LGHNA, CDR2 YSLEER. This CDR3 is 18 amino acids long. Trimming took off 0 bases at V and 3 bases at J, with 17 bases between the two ends. Written as DNA, the CDR3 is TGCGCCAGCAGCCAAGAAGCGACAGGTCTGGGATACACCGGGGAGCTGTTTTTT. Protein sequence: CASSQEATGLGYTGELFF.

The rearrangement joins TRBV2 to TRBJ1-2; the match to TRBD1 covers 7 bases. This CDR3 comprises 12 residues. V shed 2 bases and J 12 bases; nucleotides not matched to a gene: 6. The V gene's germline CDR1 is SNHLY and CDR2 FYNNEI. CDR3 bases: TGTGCCAGCAGTGAATGGCAGGGGGTAAACACCTTC. Its protein product is CASSEWQGVNTF.

This clonotype was counted a few times. The J gene is TRBJ2-3, the V gene TRBV12-3 or TRBV12-4, with TRBD1 as a possible D gene (6 bases). The length of the CDR3 is 13 residues. Trimming removed 7 bases at V and 6 bases at J, with 14 bases between. CDR3 coding DNA: TGTGCCAGCAATCAGGGGCCTGGGGATACGCAGTATTTT. It codes for CASNQGPGDTQYF.

The V call is TRBV7-9, the J call TRBJ1-1, with D possibly matching TRBD1 (5 bases). V was trimmed by 3 bases and J by 4 bases, leaving 15 bases between them. There are 15 residues in the CDR3. From germline, CDR1 is SEHNR and CDR2 FQNEAQ (reference sequence). The CDR3 DNA sequence: TGTGCCAGCAGCTTTCACGATGCCGGGGCCACTGAAGCTTTCTTT. Protein: CASSFHDAGATEAFF.

V gene TRBV3-1 combines with J gene TRBJ1-2; D remains unclear. Trimming took 1 base from V and 7 from J, leaving 10 bases between them. Germline V CDR1 and CDR2: LGHDT, YNNKEL (reference sequence). CDR3 length: 13 residues. CDR3 in amino acids: CASSQVEGAGYTF. The CDR3 DNA follows: TGTGCCAGCAGCCAAGTTGAGGGAGCTGGCTACACCTTC.

The rearrangement uses TRBV27 and TRBJ2-2; no definite D call. Trimming left V 4 bases short and J 3 bases short, with 15 bases between. The CDR3 is made up of 16 amino acids. Germline CDR1 reads MNHEY; CDR2 reads SMNVEV (reference sequence). For the CDR3, the DNA is TGTGCCAGCAGTTCCCTCGCCTCCGGTTACACCGGGGAGCTGTTTTTT. The encoded protein is CASSSLASGYTGELFF.

V usage is TRBV2 and J usage is TRBJ1-2, with 8 bases aligning to TRBD1. The CDR3 has 14 amino acids. Germline lookup yields CDR1 SNHLY and CDR2 FYNNEI. V was pared by 3 bases and J by 7 bases, with 7 bases of the junction left unmatched. CDR3 DNA: TGTGCCAGCAGTGATAGGCAGGGGGCTTCTGGCTACACCTTC. This translates into CASSDRQGASGYTF.

V and J are TRBV6-4 and TRBJ2-1, with D perhaps assigned TRBD1 or TRBD2 (5 bases each). Between the trimmed V and J ends, which lost 3 bases and 5 bases, there was a span of 11 bases. There are 14 residues in the CDR3. The germline V gene has CDR1 MRHNA and CDR2 SNTAGT. CDR3 coding DNA: TGTGCCAGCAGTGAATTGGGGGAGAACAATGAGCAGTTCTTC. Translated: CASSELGENNEQFF.

The chain links TRBV5-4 to TRBJ2-1, with TRBD2 matching over 8 bases. The trim removed 2 bases at V and 7 bases at J, leaving 8 bases unmatched. The germline gives CDR1 SGHNT, CDR2 YYREEE (reference sequence). The CDR3 contains 15 residues. The CDR3 DNA follows: TGTGCCAGCAGCTTTGGGGTACTAGCGGCGAATGAGCAGTTCTTC. As protein: CASSFGVLAANEQFF.

The J gene is TRBJ1-1, the V gene TRBV14, with D tentatively TRBD1 (6 bases). The germline gives CDR1 SGHDN, CDR2 FVKESK. The CDR3 runs 17 residues. V lost 6 bases and J lost 4, with 24 bases in between. The CDR3 sequence is CASRGTGRARDGTEAFF. DNA for the CDR3: TGTGCCAGCAGGGGCACAGGGCGTGCTAGGGACGGCACTGAAGCTTTCTTT.

This chain links TRBV6-2 or TRBV6-3 with TRBJ2-2; D is perhaps TRBD1 (6 bases). This CDR3 has 17 amino acids. Germline-derived CDR1 and CDR2 are MNHEY and SVGEGT. Trimming removed 5 bases at V and 6 bases at J, with 22 bases between. In nucleotides, the CDR3 is TGTGCCAGCAGTACGACAGGAAGTCTATTCCTCCCCGGGGAGCTGTTTTTT. As protein: CASSTTGSLFLPGELFF.

The chain recombines TRBV20-1 with TRBJ1-2, with D possibly matching TRBD1 (5 bases). This CDR3 region has 13 residues. The germline V and J ends were trimmed by 5 bases and 0 bases, with 10 bases remaining between them. The germline V gene has CDR1 DFQATT and CDR2 SNEGSKA (reference sequence). CDR3 region: CSADEGANYGYTF. CDR3 nucleotide sequence: TGCAGTGCTGACGAAGGGGCTAACTATGGCTACACCTTC.

This clonotype has just a few counts. The chain is built from TRBV15 and TRBJ1-4; D call uncertain. The CDR3 covers 15 residues. Trimming took off 5 bases at V and 11 bases at J, with 21 bases between the two ends. Germline V gene sequence: CDR1 LNHNV, CDR2 YYDKDF (reference sequence). The CDR3 bases are TGTGCCACCAGCGCAGAGCCTAGAGATCCCACTAAACTGTTTTTT. Its protein is CATSAEPRDPTKLFF.

The chain recombines TRBV5-1 with TRBJ2-1, with D perhaps TRBD2 (6 bases). V was cut by 4 bases and J by 5 bases, with 13 bases left in between. Germline CDR1 is SGHRS and CDR2 is YFSETQ. This CDR3 has 14 amino acids. The CDR3 DNA sequence: TGCGCCAGCAGCGCCGGGACTCATAACAATGAGCAGTTCTTC. Translating it yields CASSAGTHNNEQFF.

The DNA of the CDR3 is TGCAGTGCTAGTGTCGGAGCTAACTATGGCTACACCTTC. Translated, it gives CSASVGANYGYTF. V usage is TRBV20-1 and J usage is TRBJ1-2; no definite D call. This CDR3 contains 13 residues. The ends were cut back, 3 bases at V and 0 bases at J, with 8 bases in the middle. Germline loops: CDR1 DFQATT, CDR2 SNEGSKA (reference sequence).

This rearrangement joins TRBV20-1 to TRBJ2-7, with a possible D match to TRBD1 (6 bases). The V gene's germline CDR1 is DFQATT and CDR2 SNEGSKA (reference sequence). V lost 3 bases to trimming and J lost 3 bases, with 15 bases between them. The CDR3 sequence is 14 residues long. The CDR3 loop is CSARTGSMDYEQYF. The CDR3 nucleotides are TGCAGTGCTAGGACAGGTTCCATGGACTACGAGCAGTACTTC.

The J gene is TRBJ2-3, the V gene TRBV27; D may be TRBD2 (7 bases). In germline, CDR1 is MNHEY, CDR2 SMNVEV (reference sequence). The CDR3 spans 17 residues. Deletions cut 8 bases from V and 1 base from J, with 22 bases between. CDR3 bases: TGTGCCAGCGGGACGTTAGAGGGGGGGCCGGGCACAGATACGCAGTATTTT. It codes for CASGTLEGGPGTDTQYF.